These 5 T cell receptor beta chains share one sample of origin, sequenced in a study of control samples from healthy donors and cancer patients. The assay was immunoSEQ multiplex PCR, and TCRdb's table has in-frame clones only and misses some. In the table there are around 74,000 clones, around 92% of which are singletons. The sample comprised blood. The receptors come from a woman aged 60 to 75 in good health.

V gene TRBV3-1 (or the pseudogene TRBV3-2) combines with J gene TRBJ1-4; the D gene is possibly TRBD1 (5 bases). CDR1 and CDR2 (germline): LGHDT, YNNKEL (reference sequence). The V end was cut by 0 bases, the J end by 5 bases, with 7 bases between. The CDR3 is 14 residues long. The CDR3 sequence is CASSQEGGNEKLFF. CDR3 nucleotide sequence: TGTGCCAGCAGCCAAGAGGGGGGGAATGAAAAACTGTTTTTT.

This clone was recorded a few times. For the CDR3, the DNA is TGTGCCAGCAACAGCTACACCTTC. Its protein is CASNSYTF. V and J are TRBV2 and TRBJ1-2; D remains ambiguous. CDR3 length equals 8 residues. Trimming removed 7 bases at V and 9 bases at J, with 3 bases between. Germline loops: CDR1 SNHLY, CDR2 FYNNEI.

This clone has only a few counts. The CDR3 is CAKPGLAGNEQFF. The CDR3 region has the DNA TGTGCCAAACCGGGACTAGCGGGAAATGAGCAGTTCTTC. The J gene is TRBJ2-1, the V gene TRBV2, with TRBD2 identical over 13 bases. The V segment lost 10 bases and the J segment 7 bases; nucleotides outside the gene matches: 4. Germline loops: CDR1 SNHLY, CDR2 FYNNEI. The CDR3 sequence is 13 residues long.

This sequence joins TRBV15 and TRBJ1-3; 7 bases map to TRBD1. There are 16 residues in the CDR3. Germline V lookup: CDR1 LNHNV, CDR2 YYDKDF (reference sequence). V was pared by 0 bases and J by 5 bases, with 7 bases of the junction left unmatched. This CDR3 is CATSRETGVLRNTIYF. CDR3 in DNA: TGTGCCACCAGCAGAGAAACAGGGGTTCTAAGAAACACCATATATTTT.

CDR3 in amino acids: CASSLLRPSTDTQYF. The CDR3 nucleotides are TGCGCCAGCAGCTTATTGCGGCCTAGCACAGATACGCAGTATTTT. J is TRBJ2-3 and V is TRBV5-1; no firm D call. The CDR3 loop spans 15 amino acids. The germline V and J ends were trimmed by 2 bases and 0 bases, with 10 bases remaining between them. The germline CDR1 and CDR2 sequences are SGHRS and YFSETQ.